The 24 T cell receptor beta chains below all came from one sample that was sequenced in a study of CD8 T cells in ankylosing spondylitis (dated by TCRdb to the late 2010s). No cognate antigen is known for these TCRs. Here is what the overall study found, with its caveats: Blood from ankylosing spondylitis patients appeared to be characterized by a TCR beta motif composed of about eight highly homologous amino acid variants.

To prepare the library, 5' RACE was applied. Sequencing took place on an Illumina HiSeq 2500. TCRdb's own reprocessing of the public reads used fastp at Q25 and MiXCR and kept productive beta chains. Identical CDR3 proteins give one entry, which carries the most common genes and DNA. The sample includes about 90,000 distinct CDR3 sequences, with around 8.5% observed a single time. The ten most abundant clones make up approximately 29% of the sample. Sequencing used blood, either unsorted or a sorted T cell fraction (not recorded which). The receptors stem from a male donor with ankylosing spondylitis.

This clonotype was seen a single time. A clone one base away is much larger, so this may be a read error. The chain is built from TRBV5-1 and TRBJ2-1; the D gene is possibly TRBD2 (5 bases). The CDR3 has 15 residues. The germline V gene encodes CDR1 SGHRS and CDR2 YFSETQ. The CDR3 region has the DNA TGCGCCAGCAGCGGGAGTGGTAGCTCCTACAATGAGCTGTTCTTC. This gives the protein CASSGSGSSYNELFF.

This clonotype was counted many times. The J gene is TRBJ2-1, the V gene TRBV20-1, with D tentatively TRBD2 (6 bases). This CDR3 has 14 amino acids. CDR1 and CDR2 (germline): DFQATT, SNEGSKA (reference sequence). The V and J ends lost 3 bases and 7 bases respectively, with 16 bases between them. The CDR3 loop reads CSASRLARKNEQFF. The CDR3 DNA reads as TGCAGTGCTAGTCGGCTAGCGAGAAAGAATGAGCAGTTCTTC.

This clonotype has just a few counts. The chain combines TRBV5-6 with TRBJ2-1; TRBD1 agrees at 9 bases. The CDR3 is 16 amino acids. From germline, CDR1 is SGHDT and CDR2 YYEEEE. The trim removed 2 bases at V and 3 bases at J, leaving 6 bases unmatched. DNA of the CDR3: TGTGCCAGCAGCTTATTGGACAGGGGAGGCTACAATGAGCAGTTCTTC. Translating it yields CASSLLDRGGYNEQFF.

This clonotype was found a few times. V usage is TRBV7-9 and J usage is TRBJ2-1; 11 nucleotides match TRBD2. Germline V lookup: CDR1 SEHNR, CDR2 FQNEAQ (reference sequence). With 2 bases clipped from V and 8 bases from J, the junction kept 8 bases outside the gene matches. This CDR3 is built from 16 residues. The CDR3 here is CASSLSGLAGWDEQFF. CDR3 coding DNA: TGTGCCAGCAGCTTATCAGGACTAGCGGGTTGGGATGAGCAGTTCTTC.

This clonotype was observed a few times. V is TRBV4-1 and J is TRBJ2-5, with TRBD2 as a possible D gene (5 bases). The germline V gene has CDR1 MGHRA and CDR2 YSYEKL. Trimming stripped 0 bases from V and 2 bases from J, with 13 bases between. The CDR3 loop spans 16 amino acids. CDR3 in DNA: TGCGCCAGCAGCCAAGATCATTGGGGAGAGCAAGAGACCCAGTACTTC. This codes for CASSQDHWGEQETQYF.

The chain carries TRBV5-1 and TRBJ1-1, with 10 bases that match TRBD1. The CDR3 consists of 16 residues. Germline loops: CDR1 SGHRS, CDR2 YFSETQ. V gave up 3 bases and J gave up 6 bases; unmatched junction bases: 11. The DNA for the CDR3 is TGCGCCAGCAGCTCGACGGGGACAGGGGAGATGGCTGAAGCTTTCTTT. The encoded protein is CASSSTGTGEMAEAFF.

By proportion, this clonotype is medium-sized. The J gene is TRBJ2-1, the V gene TRBV24-1; TRBD2 agrees at 10 bases. Germline trimming cut 7 bases from V and 2 bases from J; bases unmatched to any gene: 7. CDR3 length equals 16 residues. The germline CDR1 and CDR2 sequences are KGHDR and SFDVKD. The CDR3 sequence: CATSVPGLATYNEQFF. The CDR3 DNA follows: TGTGCCACCAGCGTTCCGGGACTAGCGACCTACAATGAGCAGTTCTTC.

The sample holds many counts of this clonotype. The genes are TRBV12-3 or TRBV12-4 and TRBJ1-2; 7 bases are a match to TRBD1. The CDR3 runs 14 residues. Unmatched junction bases numbered 4, after V lost 6 bases and J lost 0 bases. The CDR3 loop reads CASSPTGPNYGYTF. CDR3 bases: TGTGCCAGCAGCCCGACAGGGCCTAACTATGGCTACACCTTC.

This clonotype was detected many times. At one boundary the junction diverges from the germline segment, which might be a read error. This chain uses TRBV7-2 with TRBJ1-1, with D possibly TRBD1 on 5 matching bases. The CDR3 is 14 amino acids. The germline CDR1 and CDR2 sequences are SGHTA and FQGNSA. This CDR3 is CASGLRGGYTEAFF. The CDR3 nucleotides read TGTGCCAGCGGCTTACGGGGGGGGTACACTGAAGCTTTCTTT.

There are many counts of this clonotype. This rearrangement joins TRBV5-1 to TRBJ2-1, with TRBD1 matching over 8 bases. Germline lookup yields CDR1 SGHRS and CDR2 YFSETQ. The CDR3 runs to 15 residues. Trimming at V came to 5 bases and at J to 2 bases, leaving 6 bases not matched to a gene. The CDR3 here is CASRQDRGPYNEQFF. Written as DNA, the CDR3 is TGCGCCAGCAGGCAAGACAGGGGTCCCTACAATGAGCAGTTCTTC.

This clonotype was recorded many times. J is TRBJ2-4 and V is TRBV28; D unresolved. Germline assignment: CDR1 MDHEN and CDR2 SYDVKM. V lost 5 bases and J lost 1, with 6 bases in between. The CDR3 has 13 amino acids. The CDR3 DNA reads TGTGCCAGCAGTCCCTCGGCCAAAAACATTCAGTACTTC. It specifies CASSPSAKNIQYF.

This chain connects TRBV11-2 to TRBJ2-1; no reliable D call. V lost 4 bases, J lost 6 bases, and 7 bases lay in between. The CDR3 is made up of 12 amino acids. Germline V gene sequence: CDR1 SGHAT, CDR2 FQNNGV. The CDR3 DNA reads TGTGCCAGCAGCTGGACGACCAATGAGCAGTTCTTC. Translated: CASSWTTNEQFF.

This clonotype was detected only once. The genes are TRBV9 and TRBJ1-2; D not resolved. The V gene lost 4 bases and the J gene lost 2 bases, with 15 bases spanning the gap. CDR1 SGDLS and CDR2 YYNGEE come from the germline V gene. The CDR3 spans 15 residues. CDR3 coding DNA: TGTGCCAGCAGCCGCAGGCTGCCACAGAACTATGGCTACACCTTC. Its protein product is CASSRRLPQNYGYTF.

This clonotype was seen more than once but under ten times. V usage is TRBV3-1 and J usage is TRBJ2-1; D possibly corresponds to TRBD2 (6 bases). The V and J ends lost 5 bases and 9 bases respectively, with 11 bases between them. The CDR3 spans 12 residues. Germline CDR1 and CDR2: LGHDT and YNNKEL (reference sequence). The CDR3 here is CASSTQEGEQFF. CDR3 sequence (DNA): TGTGCCAGCAGCACCCAGGAGGGTGAGCAGTTCTTC.

This clonotype was observed many times. This chain links TRBV6-4 with TRBJ2-5; TRBD1 matches 7 bases. Per the germline V gene, CDR1 is MRHNA and CDR2 is SNTAGT. The V gene end was trimmed by 8 bases and the J gene end by 5 bases; junction bases not matched to a gene: 8. The CDR3 sequence is 13 residues long. The CDR3 nucleotides read TGTGCCAGCGCAAAGGGGGCCGAGGAGACCCAGTACTTC. Its translation: CASAKGAEETQYF.

V gene TRBV27 combines with J gene TRBJ2-7; D gene ambiguous. Germline CDR1 reads MNHEY; CDR2 reads SMNVEV (reference sequence). Trimming removed 2 bases at V and 0 bases at J, with 8 bases between. The CDR3 has 14 residues. CDR3 loop: CASSLVFSSYEQYF. The CDR3 DNA reads as TGTGCCAGCAGTTTAGTGTTCAGCTCCTACGAGCAGTACTTC.

This clonotype has just a few counts. The rearrangement joins TRBV5-6 to TRBJ1-2; perhaps TRBD1 as D (5 bases). CDR1 and CDR2 (germline): SGHDT, YYEEEE. The CDR3 contains 12 residues. V shed 0 bases and J shed 6 bases, with 6 bases lying between them. CDR3 in DNA: TGTGCCAGCAGCTTGGAGGGGAATGGCTACACCTTC. Its protein is CASSLEGNGYTF.

A few counts support this clonotype. The CDR3 protein is CASRPVGNEQFF. The CDR3 nucleotides read TGTGCCAGCAGACCGGTCGGGAATGAGCAGTTCTTC. The chain has TRBV11-2 and TRBJ2-1; D gene uncertain. Germline V gene lookup returns CDR1 SGHAT and CDR2 FQNNGV. The CDR3 has 12 amino acids. V lost 6 bases, J lost 7 bases, and 10 bases lay in between.

CDR3 residues: CASSLQAYNEQFF. The CDR3 DNA follows: TGTGCCAGCAGCTTACAGGCCTACAATGAGCAGTTCTTC. The chain has TRBV7-8 and TRBJ2-1; D remains unclear. The CDR3 is 13 amino acids. The V end was cut by 2 bases, the J end by 2 bases, with 4 bases between. Germline V CDR1 and CDR2: SGHVS, FQNEAQ. Looking up the rest from reference TRBV7-8 and TRBJ2-1 gives the full variable domain: GAGVSQSPRYKVAKRGQDVALRCDPISGHVSLFWYQQALGQGPEFLTYFQNEAQLDKSGLPSDRFFAERPEGSVSTLKIQRTQQEDSAVYLCASSLQAYNEQFFGPGTRLTVL.

J is TRBJ2-3 and V is TRBV20-1, with 11 positions matching TRBD2. CDR1 is DFQATT, CDR2 SNEGSKA, per germline (reference sequence). Trimming cost V 6 bases and J 0 bases; bases outside gene matches: 17. This CDR3 has 19 amino acids. Here the CDR3 reads CSAEPSFTSGSASTDTQYF. The DNA for the CDR3 is TGCAGTGCGGAACCCAGTTTTACTAGCGGGAGCGCTAGCACAGATACGCAGTATTTT.

This clonotype was seen a few times. This chain uses TRBV7-9 with TRBJ1-1; the D gene is possibly TRBD1 (5 bases). V was clipped by 4 bases and J by 11 bases, with 29 bases between them. Germline CDR1 is SEHNR and CDR2 is FQNEAQ (reference sequence). The CDR3 has 17 residues. The CDR3 is CASSSLGGGFPRLVAFF. CDR3 sequence (DNA): TGTGCCAGCAGCTCCCTGGGCGGGGGGTTCCCCAGACTTGTGGCTTTCTTT.

This clonotype was seen ten or more times. The chain employs TRBV28 and TRBJ1-5, with D possibly being TRBD1 (6 bases). The ends were cut back, 5 bases at V and 5 bases at J, with 16 bases in the middle. The CDR3 consists of 15 residues. CDR1 is MDHEN and CDR2 is SYDVKM in the germline V gene. This CDR3 is CASSLRGVVYQPQHF. The CDR3 DNA reads TGTGCCAGCAGTCTCAGGGGTGTGGTGTATCAGCCCCAGCATTTT.

This clonotype was recorded many times. V and J are TRBV24-1 and TRBJ2-5; no definite D call. CDR1 KGHDR and CDR2 SFDVKD come from the germline V gene. The germline V and J ends were trimmed by 4 bases and 5 bases, with 7 bases remaining between them. This CDR3 has 12 amino acids. This CDR3 is CATSDLGETQYF. The CDR3, as DNA: TGTGCCACCAGTGACCTAGGGGAGACCCAGTACTTC.

This clonotype has ten or more counts. The genes are TRBV12-3 or TRBV12-4 and TRBJ2-1; possible D gene TRBD1, 5 bases. V lost 8 bases to trimming and J lost 7 bases, with 15 bases between them. CDR3 length equals 13 residues. CDR3: CASYNDSLNEQFF. The CDR3 coding sequence is TGTGCCAGCTATAACGACAGTCTAAATGAGCAGTTCTTC.